This T cell receptor beta chain was captured by sequencing in a study of blood T cell repertoires in COVID-19. About the study: Specimens from acute and convalescent COVID-19 originated in the United States, Italy and Spain.

This clone appeared once. Using immunoSEQ multiplex PCR, the repertoire was profiled, and TCRdb retains in-frame clones only, with some absent. The sample records about 140,000 clones, more than 75% being singletons. The CDR3 runs to 16 residues. V lost 9 bases to trimming and J lost 4 bases; unmatched junction nucleotides: 12. Germline-derived CDR1 and CDR2 are LNHNV and YYDKDF (reference sequence). The sequence came from a woman between 50 and 59 years old who had recovered from COVID-19. What was sequenced was PBMCs or T cells enriched from blood (not recorded which). The gene calls are TRBV15 and TRBJ1-4; 9 bases are a match to TRBD1. CDR3 amino acids: CATAGTGRADNEKLFF. For the CDR3, the DNA is TGTGCCACGGCCGGGACAGGGAGAGCGGATAATGAAAAACTGTTTTTT.